The TCR beta chain described here comes from a study of cytomegalovirus exposure and HLA in healthy donors. Broader study findings: Excluded were some V segments that proved indistinguishable, including TRBV6-2 and TRBV6-3. Earlier analysis found most TCR beta V segments productive about 90% or about 30% of the time.

V lost 4 bases and J 7 bases, leaving 16 bases between the germline ends. CDR1 and CDR2 (germline): MNHEY, SVGAGI. This CDR3 contains 14 residues. Notes on this clone: What it recognizes is unknown.

PCR used 60 Vbeta primers and 13 Jbeta primers. Produced via immunoSEQ multiplex PCR; TCRdb's table is partial and in-frame only. The data hold tens of thousands of clones, with around 68% observed a single time. This sequence was found in a woman aged 30 to 39 in good health and CMV-seronegative. The sample consisted of PBMCs. The V call is TRBV6-5, the J call TRBJ1-1; D perhaps matches TRBD1 (5 bases). The CDR3 coding sequence is TGTGCCAGCAGTTTAGGGTGGGGGGTTCTTGAAGCTTTCTTT. Translated, it gives CASSLGWGVLEAFF.